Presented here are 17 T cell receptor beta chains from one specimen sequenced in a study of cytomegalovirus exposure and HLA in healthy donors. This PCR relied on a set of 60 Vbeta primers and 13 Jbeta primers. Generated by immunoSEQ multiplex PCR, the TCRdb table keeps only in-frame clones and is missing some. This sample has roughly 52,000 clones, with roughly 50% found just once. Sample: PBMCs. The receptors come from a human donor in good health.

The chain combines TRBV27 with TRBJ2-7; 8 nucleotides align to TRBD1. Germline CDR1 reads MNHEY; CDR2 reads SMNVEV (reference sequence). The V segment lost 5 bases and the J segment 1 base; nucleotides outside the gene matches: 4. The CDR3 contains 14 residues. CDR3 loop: CASSGQGRSYEQYF. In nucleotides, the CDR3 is TGTGCCAGCAGTGGACAGGGAAGGTCCTACGAGCAGTACTTC.

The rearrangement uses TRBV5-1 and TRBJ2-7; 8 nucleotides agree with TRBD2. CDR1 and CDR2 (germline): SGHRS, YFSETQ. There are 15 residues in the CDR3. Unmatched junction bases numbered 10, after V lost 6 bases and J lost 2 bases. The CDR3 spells CASTRGGAGTYEQYF. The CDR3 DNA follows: TGCGCCAGCACCCGGGGGGGGGCCGGAACCTACGAGCAGTACTTC. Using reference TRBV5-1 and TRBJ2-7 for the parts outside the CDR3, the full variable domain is KAGVTQTPRYLIKTRGQQVTLSCSPISGHRSVSWYQQTPGQGLQFLFEYFSETQRNKGNFPGRFSGRQFSNSRSEMNVSTLELGDSALYLCASTRGGAGTYEQYFGPGTRLTVT.

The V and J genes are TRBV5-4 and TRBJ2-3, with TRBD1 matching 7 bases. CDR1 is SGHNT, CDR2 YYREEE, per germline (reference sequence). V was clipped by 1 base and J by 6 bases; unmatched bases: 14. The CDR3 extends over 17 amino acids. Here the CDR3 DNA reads TGTGCCAGCAGCTTGTTCGTAGGGGAAGGGGGCCGGGATACGCAGTATTTT. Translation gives CASSLFVGEGGRDTQYF.

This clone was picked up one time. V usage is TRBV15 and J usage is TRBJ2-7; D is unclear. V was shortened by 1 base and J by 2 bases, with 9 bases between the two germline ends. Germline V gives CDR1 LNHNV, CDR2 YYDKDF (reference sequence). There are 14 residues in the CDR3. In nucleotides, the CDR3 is TGTGCCACCAGCAGAGGAGGAGCAGCCTACGAGCAGTACTTC. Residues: CATSRGGAAYEQYF.

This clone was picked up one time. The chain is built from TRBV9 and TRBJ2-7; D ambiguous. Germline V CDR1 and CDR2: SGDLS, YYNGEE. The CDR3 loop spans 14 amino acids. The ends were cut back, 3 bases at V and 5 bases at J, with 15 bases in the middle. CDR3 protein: CASSETIEINEQYF. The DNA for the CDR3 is TGTGCCAGCAGCGAAACTATAGAGATCAACGAGCAGTACTTC. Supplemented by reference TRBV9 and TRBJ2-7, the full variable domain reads DSGVTQTPKHLITATGQRVTLRCSPRSGDLSVYWYQQSLDQGLQFLIQYYNGEERAKGNILERFSAQQFPDLHSELNLSSLELGDSALYFCASSETIEINEQYFGPGTRLTVT.

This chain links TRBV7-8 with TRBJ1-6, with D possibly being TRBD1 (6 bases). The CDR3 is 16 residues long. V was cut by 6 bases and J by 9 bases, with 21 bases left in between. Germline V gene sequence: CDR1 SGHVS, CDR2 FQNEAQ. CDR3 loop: CASRLWGQTQGSPLHF. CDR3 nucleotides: TGTGCCAGCAGACTTTGGGGGCAAACGCAAGGTTCACCCCTCCACTTT.

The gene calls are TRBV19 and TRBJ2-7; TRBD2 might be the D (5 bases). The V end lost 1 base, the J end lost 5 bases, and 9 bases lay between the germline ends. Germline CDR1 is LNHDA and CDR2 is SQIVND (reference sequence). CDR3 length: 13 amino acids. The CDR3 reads CASSIGYGDEQYF. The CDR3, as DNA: TGTGCCAGTAGTATAGGGTACGGGGACGAGCAGTACTTC.

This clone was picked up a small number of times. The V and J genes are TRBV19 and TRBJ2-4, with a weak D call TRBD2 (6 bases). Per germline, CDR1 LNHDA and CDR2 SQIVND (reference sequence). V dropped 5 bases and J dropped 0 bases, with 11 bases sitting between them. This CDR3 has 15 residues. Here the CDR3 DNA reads TGTGCCAGTAGTCCGCGACTAGTAGCCAAAAACATTCAGTACTTC. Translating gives CASSPRLVAKNIQYF.

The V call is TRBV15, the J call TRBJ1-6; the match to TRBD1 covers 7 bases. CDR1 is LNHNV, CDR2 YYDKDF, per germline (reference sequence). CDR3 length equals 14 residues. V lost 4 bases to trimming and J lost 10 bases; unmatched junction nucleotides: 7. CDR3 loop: CATSTDRASSPLHF. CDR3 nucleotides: TGTGCCACCAGCACAGACAGGGCGTCATCACCCCTCCACTTT.

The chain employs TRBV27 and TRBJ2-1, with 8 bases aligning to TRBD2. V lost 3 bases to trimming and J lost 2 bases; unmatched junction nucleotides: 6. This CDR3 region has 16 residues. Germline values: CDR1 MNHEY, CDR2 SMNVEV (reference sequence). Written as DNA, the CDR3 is TGTGCCAGCAGTTTCTGGAAGCGGGGGCCCTACAATGAGCAGTTCTTC. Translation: CASSFWKRGPYNEQFF.

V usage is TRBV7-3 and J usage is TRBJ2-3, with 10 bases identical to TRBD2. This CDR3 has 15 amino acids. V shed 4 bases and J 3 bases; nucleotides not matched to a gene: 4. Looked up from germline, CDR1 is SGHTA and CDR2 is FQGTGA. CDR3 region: CASSSSGGGTDTQYF. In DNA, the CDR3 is TGTGCCAGCAGCTCAAGCGGGGGGGGTACAGATACGCAGTATTTT. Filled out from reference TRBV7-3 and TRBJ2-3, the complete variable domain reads GAGVSQTPSNKVTEKGKYVELRCDPISGHTALYWYRQSLGQGPEFLIYFQGTGAADDSGLPNDRFFAVRPEGSVSTLKIQRTERGDSAVYLCASSSSGGGTDTQYFGPGTRLTVL.

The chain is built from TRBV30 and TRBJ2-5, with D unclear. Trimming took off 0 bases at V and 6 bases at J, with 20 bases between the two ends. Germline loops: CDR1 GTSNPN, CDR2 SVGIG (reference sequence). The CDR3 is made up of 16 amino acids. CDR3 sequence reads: CAWSVGTPGAGKTQYF. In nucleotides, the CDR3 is TGTGCCTGGAGTGTAGGCACTCCAGGTGCTGGAAAGACCCAGTACTTC.

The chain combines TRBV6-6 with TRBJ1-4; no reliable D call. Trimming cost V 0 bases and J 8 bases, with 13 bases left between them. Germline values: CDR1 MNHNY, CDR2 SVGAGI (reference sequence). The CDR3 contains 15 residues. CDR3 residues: CASSYSGKREEKLFF. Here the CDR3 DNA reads TGTGCCAGCAGTTACTCCGGAAAGAGGGAAGAAAAACTGTTTTTT.

CDR3 nucleotide sequence: TGTGCCAGCAGCTTAATTCGGGGGACTAGCAACGGTGAGCAGTTCTTC. Amino acid sequence: CASSLIRGTSNGEQFF. This chain connects TRBV7-8 to TRBJ2-1, with 9 positions matching TRBD2. CDR1 and CDR2 (germline): SGHVS, FQNEAQ. The CDR3 contains 16 residues. V lost 2 bases to trimming and J lost 9 bases; unmatched junction nucleotides: 11. The entire variable domain, with the rest obtained from reference TRBV7-8 and TRBJ2-1, is as follows: GAGVSQSPRYKVAKRGQDVALRCDPISGHVSLFWYQQALGQGPEFLTYFQNEAQLDKSGLPSDRFFAERPEGSVSTLKIQRTQQEDSAVYLCASSLIRGTSNGEQFFGPGTRLTVL.

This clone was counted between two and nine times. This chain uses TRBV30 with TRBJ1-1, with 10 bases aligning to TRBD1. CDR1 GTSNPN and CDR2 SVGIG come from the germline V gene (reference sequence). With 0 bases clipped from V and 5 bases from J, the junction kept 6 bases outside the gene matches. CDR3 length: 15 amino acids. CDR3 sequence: CAWSVIGQGVTEAFF. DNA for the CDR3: TGTGCCTGGAGTGTAATTGGACAGGGGGTAACTGAAGCTTTCTTT.

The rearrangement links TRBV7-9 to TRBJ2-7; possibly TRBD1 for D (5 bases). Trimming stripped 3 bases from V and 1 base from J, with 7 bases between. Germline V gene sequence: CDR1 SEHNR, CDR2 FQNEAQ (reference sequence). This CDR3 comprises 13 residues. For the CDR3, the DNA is TGTGCCAGCAGCTTCGACAGATCCTACGAGCAGTACTTC. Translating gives CASSFDRSYEQYF.

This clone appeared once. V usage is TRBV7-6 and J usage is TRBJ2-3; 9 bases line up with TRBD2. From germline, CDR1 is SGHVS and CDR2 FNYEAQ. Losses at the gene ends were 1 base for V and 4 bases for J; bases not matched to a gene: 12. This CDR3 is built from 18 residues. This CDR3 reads CASSLDLPGTSSADTQYF. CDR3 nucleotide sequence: TGTGCCAGCAGCTTAGACCTTCCCGGGACTAGCAGCGCAGATACGCAGTATTTT.